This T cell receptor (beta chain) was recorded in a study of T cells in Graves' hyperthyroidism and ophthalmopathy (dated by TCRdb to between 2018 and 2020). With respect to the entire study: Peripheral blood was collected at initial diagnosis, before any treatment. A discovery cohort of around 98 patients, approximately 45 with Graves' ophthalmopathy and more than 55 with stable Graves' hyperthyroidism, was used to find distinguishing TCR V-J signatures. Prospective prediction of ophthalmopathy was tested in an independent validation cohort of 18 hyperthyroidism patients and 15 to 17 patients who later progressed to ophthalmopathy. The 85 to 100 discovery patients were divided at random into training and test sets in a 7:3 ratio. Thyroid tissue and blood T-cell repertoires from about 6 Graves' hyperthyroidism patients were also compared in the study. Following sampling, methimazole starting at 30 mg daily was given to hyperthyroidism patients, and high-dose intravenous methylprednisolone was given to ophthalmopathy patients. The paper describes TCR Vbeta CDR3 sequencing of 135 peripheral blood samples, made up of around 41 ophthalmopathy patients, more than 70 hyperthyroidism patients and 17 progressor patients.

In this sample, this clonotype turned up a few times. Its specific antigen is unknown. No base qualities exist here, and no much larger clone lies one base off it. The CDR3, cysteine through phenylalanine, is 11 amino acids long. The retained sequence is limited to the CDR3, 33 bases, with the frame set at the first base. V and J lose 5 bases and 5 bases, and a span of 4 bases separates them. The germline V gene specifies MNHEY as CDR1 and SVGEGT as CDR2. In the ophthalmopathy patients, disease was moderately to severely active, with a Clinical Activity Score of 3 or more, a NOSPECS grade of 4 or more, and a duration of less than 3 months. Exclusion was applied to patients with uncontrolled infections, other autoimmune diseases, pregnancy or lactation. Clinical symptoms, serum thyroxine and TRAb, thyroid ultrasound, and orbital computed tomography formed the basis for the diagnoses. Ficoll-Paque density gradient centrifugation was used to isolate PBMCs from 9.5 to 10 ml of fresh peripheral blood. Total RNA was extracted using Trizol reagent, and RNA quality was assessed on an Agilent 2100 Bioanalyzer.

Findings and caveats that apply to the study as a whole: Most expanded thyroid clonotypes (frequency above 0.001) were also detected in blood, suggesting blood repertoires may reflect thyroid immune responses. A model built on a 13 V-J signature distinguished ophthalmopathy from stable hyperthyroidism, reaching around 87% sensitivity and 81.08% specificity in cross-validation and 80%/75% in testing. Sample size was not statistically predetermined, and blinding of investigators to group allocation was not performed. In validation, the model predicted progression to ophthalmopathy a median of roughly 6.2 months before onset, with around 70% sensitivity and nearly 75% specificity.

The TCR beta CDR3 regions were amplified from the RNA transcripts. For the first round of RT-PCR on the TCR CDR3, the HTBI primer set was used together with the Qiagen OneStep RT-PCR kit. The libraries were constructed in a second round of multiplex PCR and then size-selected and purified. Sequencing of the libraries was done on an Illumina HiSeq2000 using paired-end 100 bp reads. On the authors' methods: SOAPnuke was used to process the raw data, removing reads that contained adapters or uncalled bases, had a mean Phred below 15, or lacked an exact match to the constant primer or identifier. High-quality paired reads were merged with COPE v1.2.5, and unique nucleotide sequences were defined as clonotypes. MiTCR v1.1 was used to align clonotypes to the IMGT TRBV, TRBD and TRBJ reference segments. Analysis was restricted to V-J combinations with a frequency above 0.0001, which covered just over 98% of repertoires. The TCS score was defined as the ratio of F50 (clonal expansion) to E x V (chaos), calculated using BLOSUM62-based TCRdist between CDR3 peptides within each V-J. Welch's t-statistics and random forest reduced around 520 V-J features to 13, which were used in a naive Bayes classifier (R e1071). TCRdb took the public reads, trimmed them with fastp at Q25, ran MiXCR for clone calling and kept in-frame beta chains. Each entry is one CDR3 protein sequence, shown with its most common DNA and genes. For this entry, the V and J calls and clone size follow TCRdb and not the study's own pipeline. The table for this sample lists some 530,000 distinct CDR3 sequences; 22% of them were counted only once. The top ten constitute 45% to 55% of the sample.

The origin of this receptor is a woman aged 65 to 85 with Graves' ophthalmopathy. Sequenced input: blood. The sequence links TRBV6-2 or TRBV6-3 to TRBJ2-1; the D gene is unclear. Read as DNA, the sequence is TGTGCCAGCAGTGCCGACAATGAGCAGTTCTTC. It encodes CASSADNEQFF.